This note documents a single T cell receptor beta chain sequence. Its antigen remains unidentified. This CDR3 has 14 residues. The V end was cut by 2 bases, the J end by 8 bases, with 13 bases between. Germline-derived CDR1 and CDR2 are LNHDA and SQIVND (reference sequence). The record originates from a study of T cell responses to AZD1222 COVID-19 vaccine. Study-level information: Analysis merged second doses at about 4 or about 12 weeks.

Study findings and constraints: After the peak T cell response, and only then, were repertoires sampled. Nearly half of spike-specific TCRs reportedly go after variant regions that carry no mutations. With dominance at 160-218 and 743-854, vaccine-associated CD4 TCRs spanned spike.

This table comes from immunoSEQ multiplex PCR, and its TCRdb copy is limited to in-frame clones, with some not included. This table holds 55,000 to 90,000 clones, 82% found once. The sample in question was peripheral blood, obtained on day 0 of AZD1222 vaccination. The gene calls are TRBV19 and TRBJ2-4; either TRBD1 or TRBD2 may fit D (6 bases each). The receptor comes from an adult in good health. The CDR3 sequence is CASSILSGEDIQYF. The CDR3 DNA sequence: TGTGCCAGTAGTATACTCTCAGGGGAGGACATTCAGTACTTC.